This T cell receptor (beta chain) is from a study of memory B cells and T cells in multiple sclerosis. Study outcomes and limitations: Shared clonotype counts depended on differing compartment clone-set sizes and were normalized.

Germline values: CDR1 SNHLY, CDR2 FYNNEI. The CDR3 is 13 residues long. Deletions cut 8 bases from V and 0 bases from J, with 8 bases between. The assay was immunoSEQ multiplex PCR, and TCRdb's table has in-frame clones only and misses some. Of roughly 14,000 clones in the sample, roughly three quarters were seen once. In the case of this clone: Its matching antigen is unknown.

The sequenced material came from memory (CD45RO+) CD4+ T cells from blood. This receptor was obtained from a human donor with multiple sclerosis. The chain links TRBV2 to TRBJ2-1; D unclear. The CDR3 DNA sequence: TGTGCCAGCTCTACCGACTCCTACAATGAGCAGTTCTTC. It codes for CASSTDSYNEQFF.